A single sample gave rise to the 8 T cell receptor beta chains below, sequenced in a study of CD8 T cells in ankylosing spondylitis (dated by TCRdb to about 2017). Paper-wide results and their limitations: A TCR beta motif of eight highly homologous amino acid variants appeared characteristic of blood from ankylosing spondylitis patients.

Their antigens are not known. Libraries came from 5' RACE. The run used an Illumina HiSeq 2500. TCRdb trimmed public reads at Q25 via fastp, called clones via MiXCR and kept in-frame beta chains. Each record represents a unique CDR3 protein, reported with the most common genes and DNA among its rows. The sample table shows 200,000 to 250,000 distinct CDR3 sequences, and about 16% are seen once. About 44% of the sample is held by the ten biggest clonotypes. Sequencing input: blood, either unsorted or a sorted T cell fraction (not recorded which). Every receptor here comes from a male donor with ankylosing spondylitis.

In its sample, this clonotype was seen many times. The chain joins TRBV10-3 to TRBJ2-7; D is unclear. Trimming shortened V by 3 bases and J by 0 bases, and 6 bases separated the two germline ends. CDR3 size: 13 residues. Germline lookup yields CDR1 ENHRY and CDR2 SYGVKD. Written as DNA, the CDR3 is TGTGCCATCAGTGATCCCCGCTCCTACGAGCAGTACTTC. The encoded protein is CAISDPRSYEQYF.

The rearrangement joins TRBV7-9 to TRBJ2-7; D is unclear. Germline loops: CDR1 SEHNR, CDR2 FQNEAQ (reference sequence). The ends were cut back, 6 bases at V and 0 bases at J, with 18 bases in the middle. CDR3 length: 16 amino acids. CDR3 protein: CASRQTDLSSSYEQYF. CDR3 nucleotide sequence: TGTGCCAGCAGACAAACAGACTTATCGAGCTCCTACGAGCAGTACTTC.

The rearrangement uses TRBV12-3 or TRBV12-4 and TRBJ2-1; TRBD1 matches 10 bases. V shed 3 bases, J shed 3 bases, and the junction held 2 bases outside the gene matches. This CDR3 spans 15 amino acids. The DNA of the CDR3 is TGTGCCAGCAGTTTTGGGACAGGGGTCTACAATGAGCAGTTCTTC. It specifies CASSFGTGVYNEQFF.

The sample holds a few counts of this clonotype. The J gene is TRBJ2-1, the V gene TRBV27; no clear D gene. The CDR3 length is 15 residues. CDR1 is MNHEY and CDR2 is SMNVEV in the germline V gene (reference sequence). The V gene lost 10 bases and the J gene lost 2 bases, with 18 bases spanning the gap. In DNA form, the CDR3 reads TGTGCCACAACGGCTGGCGGAGTTACCTACAATGAGCAGTTCTTC. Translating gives CATTAGGVTYNEQFF.

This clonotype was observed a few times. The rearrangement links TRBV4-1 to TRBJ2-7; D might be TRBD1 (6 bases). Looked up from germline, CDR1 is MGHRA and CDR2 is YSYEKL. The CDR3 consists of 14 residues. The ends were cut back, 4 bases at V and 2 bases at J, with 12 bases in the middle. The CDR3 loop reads CASSPSDRAYEQYF. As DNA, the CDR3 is TGCGCCAGCAGCCCCTCGGACAGAGCCTACGAGCAGTACTTC.

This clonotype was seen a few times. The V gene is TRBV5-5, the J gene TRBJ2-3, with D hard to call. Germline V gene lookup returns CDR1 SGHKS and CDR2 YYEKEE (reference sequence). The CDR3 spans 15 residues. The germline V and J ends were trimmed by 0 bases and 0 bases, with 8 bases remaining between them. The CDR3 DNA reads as TGTGCCAGCAGCTTGGGGGATTCTAGCACAGATACGCAGTATTTT. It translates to CASSLGDSSTDTQYF.

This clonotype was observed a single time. CDR3 protein: CASSLGSGGRSEAFF. The CDR3 DNA is TGTGCCAGCAGCTTAGGATCAGGGGGCAGGTCTGAAGCTTTCTTT. The chain is built from TRBV7-8 and TRBJ1-1; TRBD1 matches at 8 bases. This CDR3 comprises 15 residues. V shed 1 base, J shed 6 bases, and the junction held 7 bases outside the gene matches. From germline, CDR1 is SGHVS and CDR2 FQNEAQ.

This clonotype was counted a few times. CDR3 sequence reads: CSVDGTFGEQYF. CDR3 nucleotide sequence: TGCAGCGTTGACGGCACCTTCGGGGAGCAGTACTTC. The gene calls are TRBV29-1 and TRBJ2-7; D is undetermined. V shed 3 bases and J shed 7 bases, with 13 bases lying between them. The CDR3 covers 12 residues. CDR1 and CDR2 from the germline V gene are SQVTM and ANQGSEA.